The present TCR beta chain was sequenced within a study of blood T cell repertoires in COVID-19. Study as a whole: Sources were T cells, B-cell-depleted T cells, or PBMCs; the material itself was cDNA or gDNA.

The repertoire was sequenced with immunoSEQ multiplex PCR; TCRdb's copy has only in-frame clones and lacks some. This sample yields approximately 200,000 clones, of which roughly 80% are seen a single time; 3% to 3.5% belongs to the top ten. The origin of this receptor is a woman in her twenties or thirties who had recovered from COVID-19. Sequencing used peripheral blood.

In DNA, the CDR3 is TGCAGCGCGGGACAGGGACACGTGCAGTACTTC. Translation gives CSAGQGHVQYF. The chain uses TRBV29-1 and TRBJ2-7; TRBD1 agrees at 9 bases. Trimming cost V 7 bases and J 9 bases; bases outside gene matches: 7. Germline V gene sequence: CDR1 SQVTM, CDR2 ANQGSEA. The CDR3 is made up of 11 amino acids.